One sample yielded the 23 T cell receptor beta chains listed below, sequenced in a study of cytomegalovirus exposure and HLA in healthy donors. The PCR had 60 Vbeta and 13 Jbeta primers. TCRdb's table, derived via immunoSEQ multiplex PCR, lists solely in-frame clones and lacks some. The sample lists over 100,000 clones; 55% to 75% were seen once. The sample comprised PBMCs. These TCRs come from a woman in her seventies in good health and CMV-seropositive.

The chain couples TRBV7-8 to TRBJ2-3; 10 nucleotides align to TRBD1. J was trimmed by 3 bases and V by 5 bases; bases with no gene match: 5. The CDR3 extends over 15 amino acids. Per germline, CDR1 SGHVS and CDR2 FQNEAQ. The CDR3 spells CASSLRTGGTDTQYF. CDR3 in DNA: TGTGCCAGCAGCCTAAGGACAGGGGGGACAGATACGCAGTATTTT.

This rearrangement joins TRBV7-2 to TRBJ2-7; no definite D call. V was shortened by 1 base and J by 2 bases, with 9 bases between the two germline ends. The CDR3 covers 14 residues. The germline V gene encodes CDR1 SGHTA and CDR2 FQGNSA. The CDR3 DNA reads TGTGCCAGCAGCTTAGGAGGCAGTACCTACGAGCAGTACTTC. Its translation is CASSLGGSTYEQYF.

V usage is TRBV2 and J usage is TRBJ2-5; 7 positions match TRBD1. The germline gives CDR1 SNHLY, CDR2 FYNNEI. The length of the CDR3 is 13 residues. After removal of 7 bases from V and 3 bases from J, the junction contained 5 bases not matched to a gene. CDR3 DNA: TGTGCCAGCAAATGGGGACAGAAAGAGACCCAGTACTTC. Translation: CASKWGQKETQYF.

This clone is a singleton in its sample. V usage is TRBV5-1 and J usage is TRBJ2-7; 7 bases fit TRBD1. V trimming: 7 bases; J trimming: 7 bases; junction bases outside the gene matches: 17. CDR1 is SGHRS and CDR2 is YFSETQ in the germline V gene. The length of the CDR3 is 15 residues. CDR3 amino acids: CASQPGGRDRVEQYF. CDR3 bases: TGCGCCAGCCAGCCAGGGGGACGCGATAGGGTAGAGCAGTACTTC.

This chain links TRBV28 with TRBJ2-5, with 11 nucleotides matching TRBD2. The CDR3 is made up of 15 amino acids. The germline CDR1 and CDR2 sequences are MDHEN and SYDVKM. Trimming took 8 bases from V and 1 from J; bases not matched to a gene: 6. The CDR3 DNA sequence: TGTGCCAGCGTGGTTAGCGGGGGGGCCCAAGAGACCCAGTACTTC. It codes for CASVVSGGAQETQYF.

CDR3 residues: CASSQQLAGGTDTQYF. Here the CDR3 DNA reads TGCGCCAGCAGCCAACAACTAGCGGGGGGCACAGATACGCAGTATTTT. The chain couples TRBV4-1 to TRBJ2-3; TRBD2 matches 11 bases. V lost 2 bases to trimming and J lost 1 base; unmatched junction nucleotides: 2. The CDR3 totals 16 residues. From germline, CDR1 is MGHRA and CDR2 YSYEKL.

The genes are TRBV19 and TRBJ1-6, with D possibly matching TRBD1 (6 bases). Trimming stripped 6 bases from V and 5 bases from J, with 17 bases between. Germline assignment: CDR1 LNHDA and CDR2 SQIVND (reference sequence). This CDR3 comprises 16 residues. In nucleotides, the CDR3 is TGTGCCAGTAGACCGCCTGGGACACTAGATAATTCACCCCTCCACTTT. This codes for CASRPPGTLDNSPLHF.

The chain recombines TRBV28 with TRBJ1-4; D possibly corresponds to TRBD1 (5 bases). CDR3 length equals 14 residues. V gave up 3 bases and J gave up 2 bases, with 7 bases separating them. Germline-derived CDR1 and CDR2 are MDHEN and SYDVKM. CDR3 coding DNA: TGTGCCAGCAGTTTGGCAGGGACTAATGAAAAACTGTTTTTT. This codes for CASSLAGTNEKLFF.

This clone was observed a handful of times. V is TRBV6-1 and J is TRBJ2-3; D perhaps matches TRBD1 (6 bases). The V gene lost 1 base and the J gene lost 3 bases, with 8 bases spanning the gap. Germline lookup yields CDR1 MNHNS and CDR2 SASEGT. CDR3 length: 14 residues. CDR3 bases: TGTGCCAGCAGTGAAGTAACAGGGACAGATACGCAGTATTTT. It codes for CASSEVTGTDTQYF.

The count of this clone is one. The rearrangement uses TRBV27 and TRBJ1-5, with TRBD1 matching over 10 bases. Germline values: CDR1 MNHEY, CDR2 SMNVEV (reference sequence). The CDR3 length is 15 residues. J gave up 9 bases and V 6 bases, and 11 bases lay outside the gene matches. CDR3: CASSRETGGGGPQHF. The CDR3 coding sequence is TGTGCCAGCAGCCGCGAGACAGGGGGCGGGGGGCCCCAGCATTTT.

This clone was seen a handful of times. V is TRBV30 and J is TRBJ1-5; 10 bases agree with TRBD1. Germline values: CDR1 GTSNPN, CDR2 SVGIG (reference sequence). V was clipped by 4 bases and J by 3 bases; unmatched bases: 3. There are 14 residues in the CDR3. CDR3 nucleotide sequence: TGTGCCTGGAAGGGGACAGGGGCCAATCAGCCCCAGCATTTT. This encodes CAWKGTGANQPQHF.

The chain is built from TRBV4-1 and TRBJ1-5, with D possibly being TRBD1 (5 bases). This CDR3 has 16 amino acids. V lost 1 base and J lost 1, with 11 bases in between. The germline V gene encodes CDR1 MGHRA and CDR2 YSYEKL. DNA for the CDR3: TGCGCCAGCAGCCAAGTTGGTCGGGGGAGCAATCAGCCCCAGCATTTT. This codes for CASSQVGRGSNQPQHF.

The chain has TRBV2 and TRBJ1-2, with a weak D call TRBD1 (6 bases). This CDR3 is 12 amino acids long. The V and J ends lost 5 bases and 4 bases respectively, with 8 bases between them. Germline V CDR1 and CDR2: SNHLY, FYNNEI. CDR3 nucleotides: TGTGCCAGCAGTACGGACAGCTATGGCTACACCTTC. The encoded protein is CASSTDSYGYTF.

This clone was found once. This chain joins TRBV29-1 and TRBJ2-5; 15 bases align to TRBD2. Trimming at V came to 6 bases and at J to 2 bases, leaving 7 bases not matched to a gene. There are 16 residues in the CDR3. Germline loops: CDR1 SQVTM, CDR2 ANQGSEA. The CDR3 reads CSVGIGTSGGQETQYF. The DNA for the CDR3 is TGCAGCGTCGGGATTGGGACTAGCGGGGGGCAAGAGACCCAGTACTTC.

The gene calls are TRBV6-5 and TRBJ2-5, with TRBD1 matching over 9 bases. V shed 4 bases, J shed 3 bases, and the junction held 6 bases outside the gene matches. CDR3 length: 15 amino acids. Germline V gives CDR1 MNHEY, CDR2 SVGAGI. This chain's CDR3 is CASSSQGAGKETQYF. CDR3 in DNA: TGTGCCAGCAGTTCACAGGGGGCGGGTAAAGAGACCCAGTACTTC.

The chain uses TRBV2 and TRBJ1-6, with D perhaps matching TRBD1 (6 bases). The germline gives CDR1 SNHLY, CDR2 FYNNEI. The CDR3 is 14 amino acids. The germline V and J ends were trimmed by 6 bases and 7 bases, with 13 bases remaining between them. The CDR3 protein is CASRQGTGNSPLHF. DNA of the CDR3: TGTGCCAGCAGACAGGGAACAGGAAATTCACCCCTCCACTTT.

The V gene is TRBV14, the J gene TRBJ2-5; D unclear. Germline CDR1 SGHDN, CDR2 FVKESK. The CDR3 totals 14 residues. Trimming shortened V by 1 base and J by 1 base, and 7 bases separated the two germline ends. The CDR3 reads CASSQVRIQETQYF. The CDR3 nucleotides are TGTGCCAGCAGCCAAGTCAGAATCCAAGAGACCCAGTACTTC. Looking up the rest from reference TRBV14 and TRBJ2-5 gives the full variable domain: EAGVTQFPSHSVIEKGQTVTLRCDPISGHDNLYWYRRVMGKEIKFLLHFVKESKQDESGMPNNRFLAERTGGTYSTLKVQPAELEDSGVYFCASSQVRIQETQYFGPGTRLLVL.

The J gene is TRBJ1-1, the V gene TRBV5-5; D is ambiguous. The CDR3 has 13 amino acids. V was trimmed by 1 base and J by 9 bases, leaving 13 bases between them. Germline CDR1 SGHKS, CDR2 YYEKEE (reference sequence). CDR3 nucleotides: TGTGCCAGCAGCTTGATGGAGGAAGGGAAAGCTTTCTTT. Protein product: CASSLMEEGKAFF. The full variable domain, in which reference TRBV5-5 and TRBJ1-1 provide the parts outside the CDR3, is DAGVTQSPTHLIKTRGQQVTLRCSPISGHKSVSWYQQVLGQGPQFIFQYYEKEERGRGNFPDRFSARQFPNYSSELNVNALLLGDSALYLCASSLMEEGKAFFGQGTRLTVV.

This clone was recorded a few times. This chain connects TRBV18 to TRBJ2-3; D is possibly TRBD2 (5 bases). CDR1 KGHSH and CDR2 LQKENI come from the germline V gene. The CDR3 has 13 amino acids. V lost 5 bases and J lost 4, with 10 bases in between. CDR3 nucleotide sequence: TGTGCCAGCTCAGCGGGTGGGGCAGATACGCAGTATTTT. Translating gives CASSAGGADTQYF.

This chain uses TRBV9 with TRBJ1-4, with TRBD1 as a possible D gene (5 bases). V lost 4 bases to trimming and J lost 7 bases, with 14 bases between them. The CDR3 runs to 14 residues. CDR1 is SGDLS and CDR2 is YYNGEE in the germline V gene. The chain's CDR3 is CASSRKDISEKLFF. The CDR3 nucleotides are TGTGCCAGCAGCCGAAAGGACATCAGTGAAAAACTGTTTTTT.

This chain uses TRBV18 with TRBJ2-2, with 11 bases lining up with TRBD1. V was clipped by 3 bases and J by 4 bases; unmatched bases: 4. The germline gives CDR1 KGHSH, CDR2 LQKENI. The CDR3 sequence is 16 residues long. The DNA of the CDR3 is TGTGCCAGCTCACCTGGGACAGGGGGAGTCACCGGGGAGCTGTTTTTT. This encodes CASSPGTGGVTGELFF.

The rearrangement uses TRBV27 and TRBJ1-2; D not certain. V gave up 0 bases and J gave up 8 bases, with 13 bases separating them. Germline-derived CDR1 and CDR2 are MNHEY and SMNVEV (reference sequence). The length of the CDR3 is 14 residues. The CDR3 protein is CASSLSKGRGGYTF. The CDR3 nucleotides read TGTGCCAGCAGTTTATCGAAGGGCAGAGGGGGCTACACCTTC.

V usage is TRBV30 and J usage is TRBJ1-5, with D maybe TRBD1 (6 bases). The CDR3 is 18 residues long. V was pared by 4 bases and J by 1 base, with 23 bases between. CDR1 is GTSNPN and CDR2 is SVGIG in the germline V gene (reference sequence). CDR3: CAWTLERGIKTSNQPQHF. The CDR3 nucleotides are TGTGCCTGGACCCTGGAGAGGGGGATCAAGACGAGCAATCAGCCCCAGCATTTT.